The T cell receptor (beta chain) described here comes from a study of shared clonotypes between healthy human individuals. Germline V lookup: CDR1 MDHEN, CDR2 SYDVKM. V lost 3 bases to trimming and J lost 0 bases, with 8 bases between them. The CDR3 covers 14 residues. Sorted-subset replicate PCRs used 200 ng of genomic DNA. This amount corresponded to about 30,000 T cell genomes. The assay was immunoSEQ multiplex PCR, and TCRdb's table has in-frame clones only and misses some. The repertoire holds fewer than 1.4 million clones, with about four fifths as singletons. Whole-study findings and limits: In general, naive subsets displayed greater estimated richness than memory subsets did.

Comment on this clone: What it recognizes is unknown.

The V call is TRBV28, the J call TRBJ1-2; D gene uncertain. Sequenced material: memory CD4+ T cells from PBMCs. Indicated subset: CD45RA-negative fraction. This clonotype was obtained from a young man in good health. Some clones in this sample may be carry-over from other donors' samples. Here the CDR3 DNA reads TGTGCCAGCAGTTTGGCCCAGCCTAACTATGGCTACACCTTC. Protein sequence: CASSLAQPNYGYTF.